These 8 T cell receptor beta chains came from one sample sequenced in a study of PD-1 blockade in classical Hodgkin lymphoma. This table comes from immunoSEQ multiplex PCR, and its TCRdb copy is limited to in-frame clones, with some not included. The repertoire has tens of thousands of clones, around three quarters of them found once; the top ten carry 3.5% to 4%. Each of the patients experienced relapse following autologous stem cell transplantation, and their brentuximab vedotin exposure differed. The source material was peripheral blood mononuclear cells (PBMCs), sampled before the second cycle of nivolumab. The receptor source for this set is a human donor with classical Hodgkin lymphoma.

The sample holds a few counts of this clone. The chain joins TRBV28 to TRBJ2-6; D gene ambiguous. Trimming stripped 1 base from V and 0 bases from J, with 4 bases between. The CDR3 is 15 amino acids. CDR1 is MDHEN, CDR2 SYDVKM, per germline. CDR3 DNA: TGTGCCAGCAGTTTATCAAGCTCTGGGGCCAACGTCCTGACTTTC. The encoded protein is CASSLSSSGANVLTF.

J is TRBJ1-3 and V is TRBV18; D is unresolved. Trimming stripped 4 bases from V and 0 bases from J, with 7 bases between. This CDR3 spans 14 amino acids. Per germline, CDR1 KGHSH and CDR2 LQKENI. DNA for the CDR3: TGTGCCAGCTCACAACAGAGCTCTGGAAACACCATATATTTT. Amino acids: CASSQQSSGNTIYF.

The rearrangement uses TRBV6-6 and TRBJ2-7; possible D gene TRBD1, 6 bases. Germline V lookup: CDR1 MNHNY, CDR2 SVGAGI (reference sequence). The CDR3 covers 16 residues. V was clipped by 9 bases and J by 0 bases, with 21 bases between them. The CDR3 here is CASRNSRDISSYEQYF. The CDR3 DNA follows: TGTGCCAGTCGAAACTCCCGGGACATCTCCTCCTACGAGCAGTACTTC.

The V gene is TRBV5-6, the J gene TRBJ2-7, with 8 bases identical to TRBD1. The V gene's germline CDR1 is SGHDT and CDR2 YYEEEE. This CDR3 region has 15 residues. Unmatched junction bases numbered 7, after V lost 3 bases and J lost 2 bases. CDR3 protein: CASSWTGTGTYEQYF. In nucleotides, the CDR3 is TGTGCCAGCAGCTGGACCGGGACAGGTACCTACGAGCAGTACTTC.

This sequence joins TRBV18 and TRBJ1-6, with 7 positions matching TRBD1. The CDR3 spans 18 residues. The V segment lost 6 bases and the J segment 0 bases; nucleotides outside the gene matches: 11. The germline V gene has CDR1 KGHSH and CDR2 LQKENI. CDR3 DNA sequence: TGTGCCAGCTCGCCCCCCGACACAGGGGCCTCCTATAATTCACCCCTCCACTTT. Translated, it gives CASSPPDTGASYNSPLHF.

CDR3 region: CASRLGQGGGYQPQHF. Written as DNA, the CDR3 is TGTGCCAGTAGGTTAGGACAGGGAGGAGGATATCAGCCCCAGCATTTT. J is TRBJ1-5 and V is TRBV19; TRBD1 agrees at 8 bases. The CDR3 covers 16 residues. J lost 5 bases, V lost 6 bases, and 12 bases had no gene match. CDR1 LNHDA and CDR2 SQIVND come from the germline V gene (reference sequence).

This clone appeared a single time. The chain links TRBV28 to TRBJ1-1; D remains unclear. Trimming took off 2 bases at V and 3 bases at J, with 10 bases between the two ends. Germline V CDR1 and CDR2: MDHEN, SYDVKM. The CDR3 has 14 amino acids. The CDR3 loop is CASSLGTGHTEAFF. DNA for the CDR3: TGTGCCAGCAGTTTAGGTACTGGGCACACTGAAGCTTTCTTT.

The chain employs TRBV11-2 and TRBJ2-1, with 10 bases fitting TRBD2. CDR1 and CDR2 (germline): SGHAT, FQNNGV. The length of the CDR3 is 19 residues. Losses at the gene ends were 5 bases for V and 8 bases for J; bases not matched to a gene: 21. CDR3 region: CASSKRLAGGSAGFYEQFF. For the CDR3, the DNA is TGTGCCAGCAGCAAGAGGTTAGCGGGAGGTTCCGCCGGTTTCTATGAGCAGTTCTTC.